The 11 T cell receptor beta chains listed next were all sequenced from one sample in a study of technical replicates of blood from several donors (dated by TCRdb to 2016 to 2017). Library preparation was by the immunoSEQ multiplex PCR assay. TCRdb re-hosts the immuneACCESS table, in-frame sequences only. Its copies lack some clones; in the studies checked, an unresolved V gene accounts for under half of them, and the cause for the rest is not known. The sample has approximately 80,000 clones on record, roughly 98% of them singletons. More than 0.12% of the sample rests with the top ten. Sequencing was performed on T cells isolated from PBMCs. The receptor source for this set is a human donor in good health.

The sample holds one count of this clone. The chain joins TRBV25-1 to TRBJ1-2, with D tentatively TRBD1 (5 bases). Per germline, CDR1 MGHDK and CDR2 SYGVNS. The CDR3 sequence is 15 residues long. V gave up 2 bases and J gave up 4 bases, with 14 bases separating them. Here the CDR3 DNA reads TGTGCCAGCAGTGAACAGGGAAGGGGTCCCTATGGCTACACCTTC. As protein: CASSEQGRGPYGYTF.

The chain uses TRBV7-2 and TRBJ2-7; D is uncertain. V lost 4 bases and J lost 2, with 12 bases in between. The germline V gene encodes CDR1 SGHTA and CDR2 FQGNSA. CDR3 size: 14 residues. CDR3 coding DNA: TGTGCCAGCAGCTCCCAGCCCCAGGCCTACGAGCAGTACTTC. This translates into CASSSQPQAYEQYF.

CDR3 in amino acids: CASSLAPLVVSDNEQFF. DNA for the CDR3: TGCGCCAGCAGCTTAGCGCCCTTAGTCGTAAGCGACAATGAGCAGTTCTTC. The rearrangement joins TRBV5-1 to TRBJ2-1; D unresolved. V lost 2 bases and J 5 bases, leaving 20 bases between the germline ends. In germline, CDR1 is SGHRS, CDR2 YFSETQ. The CDR3 is 17 amino acids.

This clone appeared once. V gene TRBV18 combines with J gene TRBJ1-2, with 7 bases lining up with TRBD1. Germline V gene data show CDR1 as KGHSH and CDR2 as LQKENI. V dropped 6 bases and J dropped 4; count of bases not matched to a gene: 8. CDR3 length: 14 residues. CDR3 sequence (DNA): TGTGCCAGCTCCCCCAACCGGGACAGCTATGGCTACACCTTC. This translates into CASSPNRDSYGYTF. The full variable domain, in which reference TRBV18 and TRBJ1-2 provide the parts outside the CDR3, is NAGVMQNPRHLVRRRGQEARLRCSPMKGHSHVYWYRQLPEEGLKFMVYLQKENIIDESGMPKERFSAEFPKEGPSILRIQQVVRGDSAAYFCASSPNRDSYGYTFGSGTRLTVV.

The chain joins TRBV2 to TRBJ2-1, with 13 bases fitting TRBD2. The CDR3 covers 15 residues. J lost 7 bases, V lost 6 bases, and 6 bases had no gene match. The germline CDR1 and CDR2 sequences are SNHLY and FYNNEI. For the CDR3, the DNA is TGTGCCAGCAGGGGACTAGCGGGAAGGTCGAATGAGCAGTTCTTC. As protein: CASRGLAGRSNEQFF.

This chain joins TRBV19 and TRBJ1-5; D might be TRBD1 (5 bases). Germline lookup yields CDR1 LNHDA and CDR2 SQIVND (reference sequence). CDR3 size: 15 residues. V lost 7 bases and J lost 11, with 24 bases in between. CDR3: CASTPRGSGGRSQHF. Written as DNA, the CDR3 is TGTGCCAGTACCCCAAGGGGTTCGGGGGGGAGGTCCCAGCATTTT.

The chain couples TRBV7-9 to TRBJ1-1; TRBD1 is a possible D gene (5 bases). The V end was cut by 3 bases, the J end by 5 bases, with 16 bases between. CDR3 length: 15 amino acids. In germline, CDR1 is SEHNR, CDR2 FQNEAQ (reference sequence). Here the CDR3 DNA reads TGTGCCAGCAGCTTGGTTAGGGGCCTACGGACTGAAGCTTTCTTT. It translates to CASSLVRGLRTEAFF.

This chain connects TRBV5-4 to TRBJ1-5; TRBD1 aligns across 7 bases. Germline V gene sequence: CDR1 SGHNT, CDR2 YYREEE (reference sequence). V shed 5 bases, J shed 2 bases, and the junction held 1 base outside the gene matches. The CDR3 has 13 amino acids. Written as DNA, the CDR3 is TGTGCCAGCAGTACAGGGGGCAATCAGCCCCAGCATTTT. Amino acids: CASSTGGNQPQHF.

The J gene is TRBJ2-1, the V gene TRBV6-5; D may be TRBD2 (6 bases). This CDR3 is built from 14 residues. V gave up 2 bases and J gave up 9 bases, with 14 bases separating them. Germline V lookup: CDR1 MNHEY, CDR2 SVGAGI. As DNA, the CDR3 is TGTGCCAGCAGTTACGTCGCGGGAATACTTGAGCAGTTCTTC. This codes for CASSYVAGILEQFF.

The chain joins TRBV7-8 to TRBJ2-7; 7 bases fit TRBD1. The CDR3 extends over 16 amino acids. Germline-derived CDR1 and CDR2 are SGHVS and FQNEAQ. Germline trimming cut 3 bases from V and 3 bases from J; bases unmatched to any gene: 11. CDR3 protein: CASSFLGGRGLYEQYF. CDR3 nucleotide sequence: TGTGCCAGCAGCTTCTTAGGGGGCCGAGGACTCTACGAGCAGTACTTC.

V usage is TRBV4-1 and J usage is TRBJ1-6, with no clear D. Trimming took off 1 base at V and 10 bases at J, with 14 bases between the two ends. This CDR3 is built from 15 residues. Germline V CDR1 and CDR2: MGHRA, YSYEKL. The CDR3 is CASSQVGREDSPLHF. CDR3 DNA sequence: TGCGCCAGCAGCCAAGTGGGTAGGGAGGACTCACCCCTCCACTTT.